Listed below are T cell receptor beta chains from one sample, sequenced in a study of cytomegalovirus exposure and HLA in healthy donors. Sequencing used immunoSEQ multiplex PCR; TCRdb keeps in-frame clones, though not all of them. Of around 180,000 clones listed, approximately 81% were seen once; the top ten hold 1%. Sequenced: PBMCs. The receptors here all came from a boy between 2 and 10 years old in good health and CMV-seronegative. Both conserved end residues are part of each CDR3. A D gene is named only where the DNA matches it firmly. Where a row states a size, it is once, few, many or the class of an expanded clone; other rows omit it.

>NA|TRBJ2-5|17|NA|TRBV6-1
TGTGCCAGCAGTGAAATCCTTGGGCGCTACCTCGGTCGGACCCAGTACTTC
CASSEILGRYLGRTQYF
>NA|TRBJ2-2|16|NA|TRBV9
TGTGCCAGCAGCGCCGTCCGACCGCTAGGCCCCGGGGAGCTGTTTTTT
CASSAVRPLGPGELFF
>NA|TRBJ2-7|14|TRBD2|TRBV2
TGTGCCAGCAGGGCTAGCGGGAGTAGGTACGAGCAGTACTTC
CASRASGSRYEQYF
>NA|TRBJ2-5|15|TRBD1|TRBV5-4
TGTGCCAGCAGCTTGACGACAGGGGGCCGAGAGACCCAGTACTTC
CASSLTTGGRETQYF
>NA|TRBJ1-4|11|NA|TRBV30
TGTGCCTGGGGAGGCCGGGAAAAACTGTTTTTT
CAWGGREKLFF
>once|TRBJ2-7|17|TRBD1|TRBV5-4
TGTGCCAGCAGCGCCGAGGTGGGACAGGGGATTGTCTACGAGCAGTACTTC
CASSAEVGQGIVYEQYF
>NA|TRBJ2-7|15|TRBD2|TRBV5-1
TGCGCCAGCAGCCCGGGACTAGCGGGGGTCTACGAGCAGTACTTC
CASSPGLAGVYEQYF
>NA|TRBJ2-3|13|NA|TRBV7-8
TGTGTCAGCAGCTGGCCCAGGGAAGATACGCAGTATTTT
CVSSWPREDTQYF
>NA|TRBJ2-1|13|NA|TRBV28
TGTGCCAGCACCCAGCAGGGGTACAATGAGCAGTTCTTC
CASTQQGYNEQFF
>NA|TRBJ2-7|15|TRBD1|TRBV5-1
TGCGCCAGCAGCCCACGGACAGGATCAACCTACGAGCAGTACTTC
CASSPRTGSTYEQYF
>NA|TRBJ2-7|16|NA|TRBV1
TGCACCAGCAGCCAAGCACAGGGGGACCACCACTACGAGCAGTACTTC
CTSSQAQGDHHYEQYF
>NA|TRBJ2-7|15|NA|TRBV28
TGTGCCAGCACCCCAACCCTAGCGCTGTACTACGAGCAGTACTTC
CASTPTLALYYEQYF
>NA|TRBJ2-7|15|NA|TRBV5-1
TGCGCCAGCAGCTCAGACAGCGGAGGGCACTACGAGCAGTACTTC
CASSSDSGGHYEQYF
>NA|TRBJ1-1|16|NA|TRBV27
TGTGCCAGCAGTCGAAGAGGGGGTAGTCAAAACACTGAAGCTTTCTTT
CASSRRGGSQNTEAFF
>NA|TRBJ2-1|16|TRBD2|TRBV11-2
TGTGCCAGCAGCCCAATAGCGGGGGGTGCCTACAATGAGCAGTTCTTC
CASSPIAGGAYNEQFF
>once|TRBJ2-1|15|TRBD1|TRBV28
TGTGCCAGTAAGTTTTCCCGGGACAGATACAATGAGCAGTTCTTC
CASKFSRDRYNEQFF
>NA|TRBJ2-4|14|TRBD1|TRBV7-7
TGTGCCAGCAGCTTAGGACAGGGGCCAAACATTCAGTACTTC
CASSLGQGPNIQYF
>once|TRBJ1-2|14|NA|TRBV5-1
TGCGCCAGCAGCTCCGGGGGGTCAAACTATGGCTACACCTTC
CASSSGGSNYGYTF
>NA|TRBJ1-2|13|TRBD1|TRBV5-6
TGTGCCAGCCACGACAGGGGGCGCGATGGCTACACCTTC
CASHDRGRDGYTF
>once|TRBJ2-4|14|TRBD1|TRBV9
TGTGCCAGCAGCGCCACCGGGACAGTAAACATTCAGTACTTC
CASSATGTVNIQYF
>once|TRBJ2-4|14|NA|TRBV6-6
TGTGCCAGCAGTGCGGGACTAGCCAAAAACATTCAGTACTTC
CASSAGLAKNIQYF
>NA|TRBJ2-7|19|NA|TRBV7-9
TGTGCCAGCAGCTTAGCCACAAGTTCGGGAAAACAAACCTCCTACGAGCAGTACTTC
CASSLATSSGKQTSYEQYF
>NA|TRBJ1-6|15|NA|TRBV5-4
TGTGCCAGCAGCTTGGACAGCTCCTATAATTCACCCCTCCACTTT
CASSLDSSYNSPLHF
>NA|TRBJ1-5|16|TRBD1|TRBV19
TGTGCCAGTAGTATATACGGCAGGGGGAGCAATCAGCCCCAGCATTTT
CASSIYGRGSNQPQHF
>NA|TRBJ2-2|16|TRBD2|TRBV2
TGTGCCAGCAGCATCGGGACTAGCGGGAGGGCCGGGGAGCTGTTTTTT
CASSIGTSGRAGELFF
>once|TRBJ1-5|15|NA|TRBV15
TGTGCCACCAGCCTCTATGTCACAGGAACACAGCCCCAGCATTTT
CATSLYVTGTQPQHF
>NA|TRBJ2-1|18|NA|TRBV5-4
TGTGCCAGCAGCTTTAGCGGCTTTGGGATGAGCTCCTACAATGAGCAGTTCTTC
CASSFSGFGMSSYNEQFF
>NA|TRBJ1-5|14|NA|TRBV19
TGTGCCAGTAGTAGAGGCTATAGCAATCAGCCCCAGCATTTT
CASSRGYSNQPQHF
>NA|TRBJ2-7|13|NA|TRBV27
TGTGCCAGCAGCCTCTCCCAGGGCTACGAGCAGTACTTC
CASSLSQGYEQYF
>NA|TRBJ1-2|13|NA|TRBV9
TGTGCCAGCAGCGTAGACGGGGACTATGGCTACACCTTC
CASSVDGDYGYTF
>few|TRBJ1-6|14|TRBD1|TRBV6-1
TGTGCCAGCAGGGACAGGGGGGTTGATTCACCCCTCCACTTT
CASRDRGVDSPLHF
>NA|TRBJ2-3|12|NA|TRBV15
TGTGCCACCAGCAGTCAGGGTGATACGCAGTATTTT
CATSSQGDTQYF
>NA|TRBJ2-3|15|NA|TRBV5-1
TGCGCCAGCAGCTTGGGGGGCATAAGCACAGATACGCAGTATTTT
CASSLGGISTDTQYF